These T cell receptor beta chains were read from a single sample in a study of cytomegalovirus exposure and HLA in healthy donors. The repertoire was sequenced with immunoSEQ multiplex PCR; TCRdb's copy has only in-frame clones and lacks some. This table holds 80,000 to 100,000 clones, 55% to 70% found once. The sample comprised PBMCs. The receptor source for this set is a woman in her thirties or forties in good health and CMV-seropositive. Each CDR3 is given with its conserved first and last residue.

CDR3	length	V	J
CASSSLGLPGNYGYTF	16	TRBV11-2	TRBJ1-2
CASSQSNQPQHF	12	TRBV7-2	TRBJ1-5
CASSLAGDTDTQYF	14	TRBV7-2	TRBJ2-3
CASSLVASGSMTEQYF	16	TRBV5-1	TRBJ2-7
CASSLGDIGGYTF	13	TRBV11-2	TRBJ1-2
CASSLTGGTEAFF	13	TRBV7-6	TRBJ1-1
CASSVSGRTSTDTQYF	16	TRBV9	TRBJ2-3
CASSLGSTSSNEQFF	15	TRBV27	TRBJ2-1
CATSSQGGGNTGELFF	16	TRBV15	TRBJ2-2
CAWSPGTSTDTQYF	14	TRBV30	TRBJ2-3
CAAPSDRETDTQYF	14	TRBV30	TRBJ2-3
CASSYRDRNTEAFF	14	TRBV7-2	TRBJ1-1
CASSLGGGYLYEQYF	15	TRBV7-8	TRBJ2-7
CAIEGVNNEKLFF	13	TRBV7-9	TRBJ1-4
CASSPAGGNYGYTF	14	TRBV10-2	TRBJ1-2
CASRLTMDSYQTGELFF	17	TRBV7-9	TRBJ2-2
CASSPDGTSNSNEQFF	16	TRBV7-9	TRBJ2-1
CASRSGLDTGELFF	14	TRBV7-9	TRBJ2-2
CASSSSGAQYF	11	TRBV28	TRBJ2-5
CSTRANKRGRNTEAFF	16	TRBV29-1	TRBJ1-1
CAWSVSGGRDYGYTF	15	TRBV30	TRBJ1-2
CASSYQVGGNTIYF	14	TRBV6-5	TRBJ1-3
CASTLGFNRIQNQPQHF	17	TRBV28	TRBJ1-5
CASSKRAGTGTEAFF	15	TRBV19	TRBJ1-1
CASSHVLTDGYTF	13	TRBV4-3	TRBJ1-2
CASRYSPGQETQYF	14	TRBV27	TRBJ2-5
CASSLMGARGTEAFF	15	TRBV28	TRBJ1-1
CASSLGLRTDQETQYF	16	TRBV11-2	TRBJ2-5
CASSDSRNTEAFF	13	TRBV2	TRBJ1-1
CASNKDRGYTYEQYF	15	TRBV28	TRBJ2-7
CAISPIGQAVEAFF	14	TRBV10-3	TRBJ1-1
CASSQATSELYEQYF	15	TRBV28	TRBJ2-7
CASSHGDTQYF	11	TRBV4-1	TRBJ2-3